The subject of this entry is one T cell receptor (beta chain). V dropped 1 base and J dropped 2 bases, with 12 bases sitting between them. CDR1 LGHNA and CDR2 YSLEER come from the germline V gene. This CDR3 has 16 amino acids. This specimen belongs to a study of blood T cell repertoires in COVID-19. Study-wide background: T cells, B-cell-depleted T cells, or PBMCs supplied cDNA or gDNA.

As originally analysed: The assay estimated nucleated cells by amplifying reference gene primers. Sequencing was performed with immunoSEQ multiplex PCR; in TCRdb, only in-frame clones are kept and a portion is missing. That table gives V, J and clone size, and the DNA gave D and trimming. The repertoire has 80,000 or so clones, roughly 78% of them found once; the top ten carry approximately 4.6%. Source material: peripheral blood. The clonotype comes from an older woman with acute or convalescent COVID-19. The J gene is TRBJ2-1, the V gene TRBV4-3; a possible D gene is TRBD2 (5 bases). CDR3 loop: CASSQGLGETYNEQFF. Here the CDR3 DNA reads TGCGCCAGCAGCCAAGGTCTCGGGGAGACCTACAATGAGCAGTTCTTC.